The clone carrying this T cell receptor (beta chain) rates as medium-sized. Its antigen is not known. Data came from immunoSEQ multiplex PCR; TCRdb stores just in-frame clones and leaves some out. This sample has about 7,500 clones; about 60% occur once, and the top ten carry 10% to 15%. The CDR3 spans 17 residues. These data come from a study of tumor-infiltrating lymphocytes in localized non-small cell lung cancer. Study in general: Resected tumor was paired with non-adjacent uninvolved lung from the same patient.

Whole-study findings and limits: Higher tumor T cell infiltration than in uninvolved lung was supported by TCRbeta sequencing.

Specimen: uninvolved lung tissue not adjacent to the tumor. The sequence derives from a human donor with non-small cell lung cancer. The chain employs TRBV21-1 and TRBJ2-7; the table's D call of TRBD1 was not tested on the DNA. TRBV21-1 is a documented pseudogene. DNA for the CDR3: TGTGCCAGCAGCAGACACCGAAAACAGGGTGTAAATCTCAAGCAGTACTTC. Protein sequence: CASSRHRKQGVNLKQYF.